This T cell receptor (beta chain) emerged from a study of blood T cell repertoires in COVID-19. Study as a whole: Italy, Spain and the United States were the sources of the convalescent and acute COVID-19 samples. PBMCs, B-cell-depleted T cells, or T cells were the source of the cDNA or gDNA that made up the material.

Germline V gene lookup returns CDR1 GTSNPN and CDR2 SVGIG (reference sequence). Trimming took 4 bases from V and 7 from J, leaving 10 bases between them. The CDR3 is 11 amino acids. Authors' data handling: Scientists estimated how many nucleated cells there were by amplifying reference gene primers. Produced via immunoSEQ multiplex PCR; TCRdb's table is partial and in-frame only. V, J and clone size reflect that table, while D and trimming were determined from the DNA. The data contain 450,000 to 500,000 clones, roughly 85% of them singletons. This clone was detected once. Source material: peripheral blood. The rearrangement links TRBV30 to TRBJ1-1, with no clear D. The receptor comes from a human donor in a cohort sampled during active COVID-19. The CDR3 loop reads CAWTSGSEAFF. CDR3 DNA sequence: TGTGCCTGGACCTCGGGGAGTGAAGCTTTCTTT.